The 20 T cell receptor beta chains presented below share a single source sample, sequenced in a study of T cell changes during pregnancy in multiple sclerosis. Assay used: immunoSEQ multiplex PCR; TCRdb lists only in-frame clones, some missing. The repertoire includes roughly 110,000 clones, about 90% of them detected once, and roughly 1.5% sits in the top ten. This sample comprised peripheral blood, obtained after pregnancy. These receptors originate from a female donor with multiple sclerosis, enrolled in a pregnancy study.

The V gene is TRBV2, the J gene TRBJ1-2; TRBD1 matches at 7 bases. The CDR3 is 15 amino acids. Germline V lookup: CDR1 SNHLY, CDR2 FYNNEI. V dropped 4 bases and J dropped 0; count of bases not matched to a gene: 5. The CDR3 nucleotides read TGTGCCAGCAGTGTCCCGGGACAGCCTAACTATGGCTACACCTTC. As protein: CASSVPGQPNYGYTF.

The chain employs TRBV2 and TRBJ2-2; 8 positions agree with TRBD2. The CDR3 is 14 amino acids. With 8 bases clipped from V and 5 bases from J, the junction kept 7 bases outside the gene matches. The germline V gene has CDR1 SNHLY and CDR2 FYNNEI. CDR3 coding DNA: TGTGCCAGCTCTAGCGGGCCATTAACCGGGGAGCTGTTTTTT. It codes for CASSSGPLTGELFF.

The CDR3 nucleotides are TGTGCTACTGGCTCGGGGGGCTCCTACGAGCAGTACTTC. Translated: CATGSGGSYEQYF. The chain is built from TRBV7-9 and TRBJ2-7; 7 bases line up with TRBD2. From germline, CDR1 is SEHNR and CDR2 FQNEAQ (reference sequence). The CDR3 is 13 residues long.

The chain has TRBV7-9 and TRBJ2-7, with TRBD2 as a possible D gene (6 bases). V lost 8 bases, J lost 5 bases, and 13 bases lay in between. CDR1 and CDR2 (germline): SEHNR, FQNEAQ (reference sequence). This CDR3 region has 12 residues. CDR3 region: CASSPGANEQYF. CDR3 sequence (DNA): TGTGCCAGCTCGCCGGGAGCTAACGAGCAGTACTTC.

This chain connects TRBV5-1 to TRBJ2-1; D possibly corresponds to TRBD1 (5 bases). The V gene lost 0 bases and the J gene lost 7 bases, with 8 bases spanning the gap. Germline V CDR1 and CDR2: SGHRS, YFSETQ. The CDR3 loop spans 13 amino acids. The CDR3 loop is CASSLDQGNEQFF. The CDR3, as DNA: TGCGCCAGCAGCTTGGATCAGGGTAATGAGCAGTTCTTC.

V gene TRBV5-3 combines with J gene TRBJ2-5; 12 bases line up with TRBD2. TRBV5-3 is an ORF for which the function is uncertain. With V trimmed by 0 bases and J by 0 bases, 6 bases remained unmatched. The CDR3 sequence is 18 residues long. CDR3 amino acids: CARSLGLAGDSYQETQYF. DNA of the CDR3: TGTGCCAGAAGCTTGGGACTAGCGGGGGACTCGTACCAAGAGACCCAGTACTTC.

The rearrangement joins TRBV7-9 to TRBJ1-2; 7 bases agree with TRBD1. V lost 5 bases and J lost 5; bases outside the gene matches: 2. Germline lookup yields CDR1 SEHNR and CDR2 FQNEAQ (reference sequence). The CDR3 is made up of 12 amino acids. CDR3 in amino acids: CASSRDSYGYTF. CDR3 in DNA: TGTGCCAGCAGCCGGGACAGTTATGGCTACACCTTC.

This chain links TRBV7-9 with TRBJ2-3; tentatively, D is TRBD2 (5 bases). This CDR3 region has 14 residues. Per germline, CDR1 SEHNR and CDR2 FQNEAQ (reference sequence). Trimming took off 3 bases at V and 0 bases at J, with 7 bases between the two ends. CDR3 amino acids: CASSFTGSTDTQYF. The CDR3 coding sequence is TGTGCCAGCAGCTTTACGGGGAGCACAGATACGCAGTATTTT.

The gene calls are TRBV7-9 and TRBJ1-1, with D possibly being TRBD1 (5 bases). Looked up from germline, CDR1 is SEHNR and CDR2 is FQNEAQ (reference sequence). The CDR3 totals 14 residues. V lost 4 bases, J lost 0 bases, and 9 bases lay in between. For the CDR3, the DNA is TGTGCCAGCAGCTGGGGGGGAATGAACACTGAAGCTTTCTTT. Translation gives CASSWGGMNTEAFF.

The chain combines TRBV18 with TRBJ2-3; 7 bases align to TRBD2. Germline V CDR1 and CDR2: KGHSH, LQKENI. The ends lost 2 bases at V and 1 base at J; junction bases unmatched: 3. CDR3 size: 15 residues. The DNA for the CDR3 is TGTGCCAGCTCACCATTGAGCGGGGGCACAGATACGCAGTATTTT. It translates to CASSPLSGGTDTQYF. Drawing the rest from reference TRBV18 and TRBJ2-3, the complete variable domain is NAGVMQNPRHLVRRRGQEARLRCSPMKGHSHVYWYRQLPEEGLKFMVYLQKENIIDESGMPKERFSAEFPKEGPSILRIQQVVRGDSAAYFCASSPLSGGTDTQYFGPGTRLTVL.

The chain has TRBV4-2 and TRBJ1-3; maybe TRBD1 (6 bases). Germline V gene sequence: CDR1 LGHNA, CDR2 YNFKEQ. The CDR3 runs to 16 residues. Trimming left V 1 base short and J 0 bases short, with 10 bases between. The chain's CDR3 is CASSQVARGSGNTIYF. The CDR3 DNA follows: TGTGCCAGCAGCCAAGTAGCCAGGGGCTCTGGAAACACCATATATTTT.

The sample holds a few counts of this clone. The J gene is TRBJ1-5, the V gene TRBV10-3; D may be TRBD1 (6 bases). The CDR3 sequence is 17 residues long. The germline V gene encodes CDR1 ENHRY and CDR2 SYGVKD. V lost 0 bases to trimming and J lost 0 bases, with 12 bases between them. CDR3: CAISESGRGYSNQPQHF. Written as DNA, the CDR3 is TGTGCCATCAGTGAGTCGGGCAGGGGATATAGCAATCAGCCCCAGCATTTT.

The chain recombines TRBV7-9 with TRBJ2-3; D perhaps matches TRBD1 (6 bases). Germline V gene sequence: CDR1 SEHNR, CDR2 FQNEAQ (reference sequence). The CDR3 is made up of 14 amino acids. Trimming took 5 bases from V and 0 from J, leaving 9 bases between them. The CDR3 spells CASSPGQSTDTQYF. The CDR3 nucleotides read TGTGCCAGCAGCCCGGGACAAAGCACAGATACGCAGTATTTT.

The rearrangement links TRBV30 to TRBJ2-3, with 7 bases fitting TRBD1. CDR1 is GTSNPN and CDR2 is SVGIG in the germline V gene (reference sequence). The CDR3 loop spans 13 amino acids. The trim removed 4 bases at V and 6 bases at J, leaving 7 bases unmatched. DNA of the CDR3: TGTGCCTGGAACAGGGGAGAAGCGGATACGCAGTATTTT. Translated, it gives CAWNRGEADTQYF.

The CDR3 sequence is CASGRSSYEQYF. DNA for the CDR3: TGTGCCAGCGGGAGGTCCTCCTACGAGCAGTACTTC. The chain links TRBV6-1 to TRBJ2-7; TRBD2 might be the D (6 bases). From germline, CDR1 is MNHNS and CDR2 SASEGT. Trimming shortened V by 8 bases and J by 0 bases, and 8 bases separated the two germline ends. CDR3 length: 12 residues.

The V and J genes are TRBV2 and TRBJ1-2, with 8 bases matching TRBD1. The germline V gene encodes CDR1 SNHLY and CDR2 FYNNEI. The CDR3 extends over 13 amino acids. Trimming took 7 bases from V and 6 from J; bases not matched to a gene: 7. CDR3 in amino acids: CASNYGQGNGYTF. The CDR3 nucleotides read TGTGCCAGCAACTACGGACAGGGTAATGGCTACACCTTC. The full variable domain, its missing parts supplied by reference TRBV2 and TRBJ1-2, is EPEVTQTPSHQVTQMGQEVILRCVPISNHLYFYWYRQILGQKVEFLVSFYNNEISEKSEIFDDQFSVERPDGSNFTLKIRSTKLEDSAMYFCASNYGQGNGYTFGSGTRLTVV.

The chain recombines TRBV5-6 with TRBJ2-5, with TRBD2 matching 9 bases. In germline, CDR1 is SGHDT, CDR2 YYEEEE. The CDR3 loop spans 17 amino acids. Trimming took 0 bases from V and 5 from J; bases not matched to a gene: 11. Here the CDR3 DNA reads TGTGCCAGCAGCTTGGCCCCCCAGCGGGGGGTGGCGGAGACCCAGTACTTC. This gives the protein CASSLAPQRGVAETQYF.

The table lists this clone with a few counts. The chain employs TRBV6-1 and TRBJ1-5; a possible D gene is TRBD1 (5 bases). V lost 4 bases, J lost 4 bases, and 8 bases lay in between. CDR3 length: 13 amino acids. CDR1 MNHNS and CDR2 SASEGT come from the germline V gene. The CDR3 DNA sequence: TGTGCCAGCAGTGGACAGCCAAATCAGCCCCAGCATTTT. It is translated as CASSGQPNQPQHF.

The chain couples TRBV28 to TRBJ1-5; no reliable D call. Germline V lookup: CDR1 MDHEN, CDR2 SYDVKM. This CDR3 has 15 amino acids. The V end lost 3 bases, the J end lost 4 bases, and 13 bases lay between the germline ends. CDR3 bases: TGTGCCAGCAGTTTGGGAGGTCCGCCGAATCAGCCCCAGCATTTT. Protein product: CASSLGGPPNQPQHF.

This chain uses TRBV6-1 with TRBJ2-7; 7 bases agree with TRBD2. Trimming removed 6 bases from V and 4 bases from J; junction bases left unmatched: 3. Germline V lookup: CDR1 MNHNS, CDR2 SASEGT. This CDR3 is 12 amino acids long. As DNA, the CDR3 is TGTGCCAGCAGCGTACTAGCGTACGAGCAGTACTTC. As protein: CASSVLAYEQYF.